The clone carrying this T cell receptor (beta chain) is medium-sized in the sample. The sample comes from a study of metastatic and nonmetastatic thyroid tumors. Study in general: Repertoires of blood and of tissue (tumor or nodule) from malignant and benign thyroid patients were compared.

The germline CDR1 and CDR2 sequences are SEHNR and FQNEAQ (reference sequence). Trimming cost V 3 bases and J 2 bases, with 10 bases left between them. CDR3 length: 14 residues. Among the patients, none had received any treatment before thyroid surgery. TCRdb re-called the PCR reads with MiXCR. This table has 6,900 or so clones, 31% appearing once. The V gene is TRBV7-9, the J gene TRBJ2-5, with D hard to call. The source material was tumor tissue. The origin of this receptor is a female donor with papillary thyroid cancer or a benign thyroid nodule (not recorded which). Some clones in this sample may be carry-over from other donors' samples. CDR3 nucleotides: TGTGCCAGCAGCTTTACACAGATACAAGAGACCCAGTACTTC. Amino acid sequence: CASSFTQIQETQYF.